Listed below are T cell receptor beta chains from one sample, sequenced in a study of CD8+ T cells in alopecia areata. Here immunoSEQ multiplex PCR was the method, and the copy in TCRdb shows in-frame clones only, minus some. This sample has over 200,000 clones; roughly 57% occur once, and the top ten carry under 0.5%. The source was CD4+ T cells sorted from blood, collected at week 0. The receptor source for this set is a human donor with alopecia areata. CDR3s leave out the opening cysteine and the closing phenylalanine or tryptophan. Size values are once, few and many counts, or a class for expanded clones, and some rows have none.

v_gene,abundance,j_gene,CDR3aa
TRBV9,NA,TRBJ1-5,ASSGGQRSNQPQH
TRBV29-1,NA,TRBJ2-5,SVTILAGAGETQY
TRBV19,NA,TRBJ2-2,ASSPRVKGPNTGELF
TRBV29-1,NA,TRBJ2-1,SVIQRQGGFGSYNEQF
TRBV6-5,few,TRBJ1-6,ASRTIAKGDSPLH
TRBV7-9,NA,TRBJ1-1,ASSLTRTENTEAF
TRBV29-1,few,TRBJ1-5,SVGQGYQPQH
TRBV30,NA,TRBJ1-5,AWSSSFNQPQH
TRBV29-1,NA,TRBJ1-1,SGVGNTEAF
TRBV6-6,few,TRBJ2-1,ASSSAQGFGQF
TRBV6-5,NA,TRBJ1-1,ASSPGPNTEAF
TRBV6-1,NA,TRBJ2-7,ASSAGTGQSYEQY
TRBV15,few,TRBJ2-5,ATSRDFGQGAETQY
TRBV6-5,NA,TRBJ2-3,ASRVSGGTDTQY
TRBV6-1,NA,TRBJ2-3,ASTVAGGFADTQY
TRBV6-1,once,TRBJ2-3,ASSGRTSAGDTQY
TRBV6-1,NA,TRBJ2-3,ASSNTDTQY
TRBV5-4,NA,TRBJ2-1,ASSLDQGHYNEQF
TRBV4-1,few,TRBJ2-5,ASSLAFGETQY
TRBV10-3,few,TRBJ1-2,AITGFGQSNYGYT
TRBV5-4,NA,TRBJ1-2,ASSVLGRGYT
TRBV27,few,TRBJ2-1,ASSSIAGAYNEQF
TRBV29-1,few,TRBJ1-4,SFTGSLAEKLF
TRBV11-2,few,TRBJ1-6,ASSFEGSPLH
TRBV25-1,NA,TRBJ2-1,ASSDGSGGAYNEQF
TRBV5-1,few,TRBJ1-6,ASSLGRHRGEHSYNSPLH
TRBV6-6,few,TRBJ1-1,ASSVREDTEAF
TRBV2,NA,TRBJ2-7,ASSARAPPFAEQY
TRBV5-1,few,TRBJ2-2,ASSLRETGNTGELF
TRBV4-1,few,TRBJ1-5,ASSQGPGTNQPQH
TRBV11-2,NA,TRBJ2-1,ASSSTPGTSGYNEQF
TRBV11-2,NA,TRBJ1-1,ASSSRVSTEAF
TRBV29-1,NA,TRBJ1-2,SVSQPGNYGYT
TRBV27,NA,TRBJ2-3,ASSNRGASSGGAEITDTQY
TRBV29-1,NA,TRBJ1-1,SAGQVLNTEAF
TRBV25-1,once,TRBJ1-2,ASSGDSNPFYGYT
TRBV6-6,NA,TRBJ2-3,ASSYGKIATTDTQY
TRBV7-3,NA,TRBJ2-7,ASSFAAGGTYEQY
TRBV5-1,NA,TRBJ2-1,ASSRSDVNGEQF
TRBV5-1,NA,TRBJ2-7,ASSSTSGRAETEQY
TRBV30,few,TRBJ2-1,AWRRRRGDGGANEQF
TRBV6-5,few,TRBJ2-5,ASSYGGVETQY